These 4 T cell receptor beta chains were all obtained from the same sample, sequenced in a study of T cell responses to AZD1222 COVID-19 vaccine. TCRdb keeps only in-frame clones here, not all; method: immunoSEQ multiplex PCR. The sample contains around 99,000 clones, approximately 89% of which appear only once. The sample in question was peripheral blood, obtained 28 days after the second AZD1222 dose. The receptor set was obtained from an adult who received the AZD1222 COVID-19 vaccine.

This clone has a single count. This chain uses TRBV7-8 with TRBJ2-1; tentative D call: TRBD1 (6 bases). Germline lookup yields CDR1 SGHVS and CDR2 FQNEAQ. The CDR3 has 17 residues. Trimming shortened V by 5 bases and J by 0 bases, and 17 bases separated the two germline ends. The CDR3, as DNA: TGTGCCAGCAGCCGATCCTCAGGGGCTCGCTCCTACAATGAGCAGTTCTTC. Translation: CASSRSSGARSYNEQFF. Looking up the rest from reference TRBV7-8 and TRBJ2-1 gives the full variable domain: GAGVSQSPRYKVAKRGQDVALRCDPISGHVSLFWYQQALGQGPEFLTYFQNEAQLDKSGLPSDRFFAERPEGSVSTLKIQRTQQEDSAVYLCASSRSSGARSYNEQFFGPGTRLTVL.

This sequence joins TRBV6-5 and TRBJ1-2; weak D call: TRBD1 (6 bases). V was cut by 0 bases and J by 8 bases, with 10 bases left in between. The germline V gene encodes CDR1 MNHEY and CDR2 SVGAGI. This CDR3 comprises 13 residues. The DNA of the CDR3 is TGTGCCAGCAGTTACTCCGGGGGGCGAGGCTACACCTTC. It codes for CASSYSGGRGYTF.

The V and J genes are TRBV5-1 and TRBJ2-2; perhaps TRBD1 as D (5 bases). Germline CDR1 and CDR2: SGHRS and YFSETQ. CDR3 length equals 16 residues. The V gene lost 3 bases and the J gene lost 0 bases, with 12 bases spanning the gap. The CDR3 region is CASSWTDSANTGELFF. The CDR3 DNA sequence: TGCGCCAGCAGCTGGACCGACAGTGCGAACACCGGGGAGCTGTTTTTT.

The genes are TRBV28 and TRBJ1-5; TRBD1 agrees at 8 bases. CDR3 length: 14 amino acids. V was pared by 4 bases and J by 6 bases, with 5 bases of the junction left unmatched. CDR1 is MDHEN, CDR2 SYDVKM, per germline. The CDR3 coding sequence is TGTGCCAGCAGTTCCGCAGGGGGCATTCAGCCCCAGCATTTT. It specifies CASSSAGGIQPQHF.